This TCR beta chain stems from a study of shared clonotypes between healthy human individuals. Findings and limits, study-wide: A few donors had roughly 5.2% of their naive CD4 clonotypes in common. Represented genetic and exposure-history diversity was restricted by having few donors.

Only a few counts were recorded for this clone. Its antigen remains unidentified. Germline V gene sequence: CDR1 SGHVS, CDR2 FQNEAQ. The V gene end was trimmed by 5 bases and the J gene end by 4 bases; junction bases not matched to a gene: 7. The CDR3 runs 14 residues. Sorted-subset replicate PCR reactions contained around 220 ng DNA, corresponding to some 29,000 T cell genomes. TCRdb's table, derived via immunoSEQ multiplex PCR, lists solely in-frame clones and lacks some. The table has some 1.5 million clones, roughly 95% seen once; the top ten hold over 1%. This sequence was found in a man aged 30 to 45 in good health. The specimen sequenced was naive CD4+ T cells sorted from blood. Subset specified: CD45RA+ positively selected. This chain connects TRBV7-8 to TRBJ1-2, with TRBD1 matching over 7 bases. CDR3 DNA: TGTGCCAGCAGCATCTCCAGGGGGAGCTATGGCTACACCTTC. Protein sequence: CASSISRGSYGYTF.